A single sample gave rise to the 20 T cell receptor beta chains below, sequenced in a study of cytomegalovirus exposure and HLA in healthy donors. 60 Vbeta and 13 Jbeta primers were used in PCR. TCRdb's table, derived via immunoSEQ multiplex PCR, lists solely in-frame clones and lacks some. The table includes fewer than 250,000 clones, around 85% detected once. The sequencing sample was made of PBMCs. The receptor source for this set is a human donor in good health.

V and J are TRBV7-9 and TRBJ2-7, with TRBD1 matching over 8 bases. Trimming removed 5 bases from V and 4 bases from J; junction bases left unmatched: 7. This CDR3 has 14 amino acids. The germline CDR1 and CDR2 sequences are SEHNR and FQNEAQ (reference sequence). The CDR3 sequence is CASSRDRGLYEQYF. In nucleotides, the CDR3 is TGTGCCAGCAGCCGAGACAGGGGTCTTTACGAGCAGTACTTC.

This chain joins TRBV29-1 and TRBJ1-3; 7 bases are a match to TRBD1. CDR3 size: 15 residues. The germline gives CDR1 SQVTM, CDR2 ANQGSEA. Trimming cost V 8 bases and J 0 bases; bases outside gene matches: 10. The CDR3 DNA is TGCAGCACCTCCCTGGGACAGAACTCTGGAAACACCATATATTTT. Translated, it gives CSTSLGQNSGNTIYF. The entire variable domain, with the rest obtained from reference TRBV29-1 and TRBJ1-3, is as follows: SAVISQKPSRDICQRGTSLTIQCQVDSQVTMMFWYRQQPGQSLTLIATANQGSEATYESGFVIDKFPISRPNLTFSTLTVSNMSPEDSSIYLCSTSLGQNSGNTIYFGEGSWLTVV.

The chain has TRBV27 and TRBJ1-1, with TRBD1 as a possible D gene (5 bases). Deletions cut 5 bases from V and 0 bases from J, with 10 bases between. CDR3 length: 14 amino acids. The V gene's germline CDR1 is MNHEY and CDR2 SMNVEV (reference sequence). DNA for the CDR3: TGTGCCAGCAGTCCCAGGGTTATGAACACTGAAGCTTTCTTT. This sequence encodes CASSPRVMNTEAFF.

This clone came up once. This chain connects TRBV5-5 to TRBJ2-1, with D perhaps matching TRBD2 (5 bases). The germline V gene encodes CDR1 SGHKS and CDR2 YYEKEE (reference sequence). Trimming stripped 0 bases from V and 2 bases from J, with 9 bases between. This CDR3 is 15 amino acids long. CDR3 protein: CASSLGLAPYNEQFF. CDR3 DNA sequence: TGTGCCAGCAGCTTGGGTCTAGCTCCCTACAATGAGCAGTTCTTC.

The CDR3 DNA follows: TGTGCCAGCAGTGTACGGGAGCCCATATTTTCCGGGGAGCTGTTTTTT. Translating it yields CASSVREPIFSGELFF. The chain employs TRBV6-1 and TRBJ2-2, with TRBD2 as a possible D gene (6 bases). Trimming left V 4 bases short and J 6 bases short, with 18 bases between. The CDR3 is 16 residues long. Germline loops: CDR1 MNHNS, CDR2 SASEGT.

This clone has only a few counts. The gene calls are TRBV13 and TRBJ1-2, with D possibly matching TRBD1 (5 bases). CDR1 is PRHDT, CDR2 FYEKMQ, per germline (reference sequence). The CDR3 runs 15 residues. The V and J ends lost 5 bases and 4 bases respectively, with 17 bases between them. CDR3 nucleotides: TGTGCCAGCAGCCCCCGGGACGCGGGGTCCTATGGCTACACCTTC. It codes for CASSPRDAGSYGYTF.

This chain connects TRBV10-2 to TRBJ2-5, with a possible D match to TRBD2 (6 bases). V gave up 9 bases and J gave up 2 bases, with 7 bases separating them. The CDR3 consists of 11 residues. Germline CDR1 and CDR2: WSHSY and SAAADI. The CDR3 DNA follows: TGCGCCAGTGGGGGGCAAGAGACCCAGTACTTC. Translation: CASGGQETQYF.

The rearrangement links TRBV11-2 to TRBJ1-3; D not resolved. This CDR3 has 15 residues. Trimming removed 6 bases from V and 0 bases from J, with 12 bases in between. The V gene's germline CDR1 is SGHAT and CDR2 FQNNGV. CDR3: CASSSDWYSGNTIYF. The CDR3 bases are TGTGCCAGCAGTTCAGACTGGTACTCTGGAAACACCATATATTTT. Variable domain in full (rest from reference TRBV11-2 and TRBJ1-3): EAGVAQSPRYKIIEKRQSVAFWCNPISGHATLYWYQQILGQGPKLLIQFQNNGVVDDSQLPKDRFSAERLKGVDSTLKIQPAKLEDSAVYLCASSSDWYSGNTIYFGEGSWLTVV.

With regard to this clone: An end of the junction differs from the germline gene, which may be a read error. The gene calls are TRBV7-9 and TRBJ1-1; D not resolved. Germline V gene data show CDR1 as SEHNR and CDR2 as FQNEAQ (reference sequence). This CDR3 spans 14 amino acids. CDR3 DNA sequence: TGTTCCAGCAGCTTAGTACTCGGGAACACTGAAGCTTTCTTT. This encodes CSSSLVLGNTEAFF.

The chain carries TRBV7-9 and TRBJ1-1; the D gene is possibly TRBD1 (6 bases). Germline V gives CDR1 SEHNR, CDR2 FQNEAQ (reference sequence). Deletions cut 7 bases from V and 3 bases from J, with 12 bases between. CDR3 size: 13 residues. The CDR3 protein is CASIFRGDTEAFF. DNA for the CDR3: TGTGCCAGCATCTTCAGGGGTGACACTGAAGCTTTCTTT.

V and J are TRBV29-1 and TRBJ2-1; TRBD2 matches 7 bases. Trimming removed 7 bases from V and 0 bases from J; junction bases left unmatched: 3. This CDR3 spans 13 amino acids. Germline V gene sequence: CDR1 SQVTM, CDR2 ANQGSEA. CDR3: CSATGGSYNEQFF. CDR3 nucleotide sequence: TGCAGCGCGACGGGGGGCTCCTACAATGAGCAGTTCTTC.

The chain employs TRBV5-1 and TRBJ2-1; TRBD1 aligns across 7 bases. V trimming: 1 base; J trimming: 2 bases; junction bases outside the gene matches: 6. Germline V lookup: CDR1 SGHRS, CDR2 YFSETQ. This CDR3 comprises 16 residues. CDR3 nucleotides: TGCGCCAGCAGCTTGACAGGGGCGAGTACCTACAATGAGCAGTTCTTC. Protein product: CASSLTGASTYNEQFF. The whole variable domain, filled in from reference TRBV5-1 and TRBJ2-1, reads KAGVTQTPRYLIKTRGQQVTLSCSPISGHRSVSWYQQTPGQGLQFLFEYFSETQRNKGNFPGRFSGRQFSNSRSEMNVSTLELGDSALYLCASSLTGASTYNEQFFGPGTRLTVL.

The chain joins TRBV7-8 to TRBJ1-5, with 7 bases aligning to TRBD1. Germline lookup yields CDR1 SGHVS and CDR2 FQNEAQ. This CDR3 contains 15 residues. Germline trimming cut 5 bases from V and 5 bases from J; bases unmatched to any gene: 9. CDR3 protein: CASSRIRGADQPQHF. CDR3 in DNA: TGTGCCAGCAGCCGGATCAGGGGGGCGGATCAGCCCCAGCATTTT. Supplemented by reference TRBV7-8 and TRBJ1-5, the full variable domain reads GAGVSQSPRYKVAKRGQDVALRCDPISGHVSLFWYQQALGQGPEFLTYFQNEAQLDKSGLPSDRFFAERPEGSVSTLKIQRTQQEDSAVYLCASSRIRGADQPQHFGDGTRLSIL.

This chain uses TRBV28 with TRBJ2-5; 11 bases align to TRBD1. Germline assignment: CDR1 MDHEN and CDR2 SYDVKM. CDR3 length: 14 amino acids. V lost 6 bases and J lost 5; bases outside the gene matches: 5. This chain's CDR3 is CASRRDRGGETQYF. The CDR3 DNA sequence: TGTGCCAGCAGAAGGGACAGGGGGGGGGAGACCCAGTACTTC.

V and J are TRBV18 and TRBJ1-2; TRBD1 agrees at 9 bases. The CDR3 covers 13 residues. J gave up 8 bases and V 4 bases, and 5 bases lay outside the gene matches. CDR1 and CDR2 from the germline V gene are KGHSH and LQKENI. The CDR3 spells CASSLGQGVGYTF. DNA for the CDR3: TGTGCCAGCTCACTGGGACAGGGCGTCGGCTACACCTTC. Together with reference TRBV18 and TRBJ1-2, the CDR3 gives the full variable domain: NAGVMQNPRHLVRRRGQEARLRCSPMKGHSHVYWYRQLPEEGLKFMVYLQKENIIDESGMPKERFSAEFPKEGPSILRIQQVVRGDSAAYFCASSLGQGVGYTFGSGTRLTVV.

Here the CDR3 DNA reads TGTGCCAGCAGCCCGGACAAGGGATTTTCCTACGAGCAGTACTTC. Protein: CASSPDKGFSYEQYF. The chain has TRBV6-5 and TRBJ2-7; weak D call: TRBD1 (5 bases). The germline gives CDR1 MNHEY, CDR2 SVGAGI. The CDR3 is 15 amino acids. Trimming removed 6 bases from V and 1 base from J, with 16 bases in between.

The genes are TRBV4-3 and TRBJ2-1; 7 nucleotides agree with TRBD2. Germline V gene sequence: CDR1 LGHNA, CDR2 YSLEER. V was clipped by 2 bases and J by 2 bases; unmatched bases: 3. This CDR3 is built from 15 residues. CDR3 loop: CASSQRGVAYNEQFF. The CDR3 nucleotides read TGCGCCAGCAGCCAACGGGGGGTCGCCTACAATGAGCAGTTCTTC.

The gene calls are TRBV6-1 and TRBJ2-6; the D is unclear. Germline V lookup: CDR1 MNHNS, CDR2 SASEGT. V lost 6 bases to trimming and J lost 0 bases, with 9 bases between them. CDR3 length equals 15 residues. Here the CDR3 reads CASSPRFSGANVLTF. The CDR3 nucleotides are TGTGCCAGCAGCCCGAGATTCTCTGGGGCCAACGTCCTGACTTTC.

The rearrangement uses TRBV12-5 and TRBJ2-5, with 7 positions matching TRBD2. Germline CDR1 reads LGHNT; CDR2 reads FRNRAP. With V trimmed by 5 bases and J by 3 bases, 3 bases remained unmatched. The CDR3 totals 13 residues. DNA for the CDR3: TGTGCTAGTGGTCAGAGCGGGAAAGAGACCCAGTACTTC. As protein: CASGQSGKETQYF. The whole variable domain, filled in from reference TRBV12-5 and TRBJ2-5, reads DARVTQTPRHKVTEMGQEVTMRCQPILGHNTVFWYRQTMMQGLELLAYFRNRAPLDDSGMPKDRFSAEMPDATLATLKIQPSEPRDSAVYFCASGQSGKETQYFGPGTRLLVL.

This sequence joins TRBV27 and TRBJ2-7, with a weak D call TRBD2 (5 bases). Germline CDR1 is MNHEY and CDR2 is SMNVEV (reference sequence). This CDR3 is built from 14 residues. V gave up 5 bases and J gave up 2 bases, with 13 bases separating them. The CDR3 DNA follows: TGTGCCAGCAGTCCGACTATCAGTACCTACGAGCAGTACTTC. As protein: CASSPTISTYEQYF.